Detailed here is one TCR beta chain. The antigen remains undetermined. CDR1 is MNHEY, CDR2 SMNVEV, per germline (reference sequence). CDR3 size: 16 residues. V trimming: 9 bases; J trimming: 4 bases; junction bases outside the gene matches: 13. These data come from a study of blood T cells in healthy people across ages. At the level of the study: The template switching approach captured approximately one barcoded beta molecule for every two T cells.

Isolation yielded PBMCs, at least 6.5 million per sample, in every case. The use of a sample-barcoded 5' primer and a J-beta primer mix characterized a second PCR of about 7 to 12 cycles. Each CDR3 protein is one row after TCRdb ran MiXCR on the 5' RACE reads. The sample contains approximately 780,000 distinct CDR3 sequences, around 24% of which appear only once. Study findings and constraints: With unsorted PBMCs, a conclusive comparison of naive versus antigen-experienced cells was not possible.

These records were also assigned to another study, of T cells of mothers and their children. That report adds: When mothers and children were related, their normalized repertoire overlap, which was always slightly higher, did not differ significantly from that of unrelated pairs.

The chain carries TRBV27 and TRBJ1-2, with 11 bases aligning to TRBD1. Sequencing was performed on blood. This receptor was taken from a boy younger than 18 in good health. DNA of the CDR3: TGTGCCAGTTCTCCAGGGACAGGGGGAAGTACCTATGGCTACACCTTC. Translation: CASSPGTGGSTYGYTF.